Below, 24 T cell receptor beta chains from the same sample are listed, as sequenced in a study of shared clonotypes between healthy human individuals (TCRdb year 2020). The library was obtained by the immunoSEQ multiplex PCR assay. As stored in TCRdb, this immuneACCESS dataset retains in-frame rearrangements with V and J assigned. A fraction of the clones does not appear; measured against another copy, unresolved V genes explain less than half of the discrepancy, and the remainder lacks a known reason. The sample records around 2,100,000 clones, approximately 94% of which are singletons. Of the sample, approximately 1% is held by the ten largest clones. CD8 naive samples were obtained by positive selection for CCR7 among CD45RO-negative cells, yielding a CD45RA+CCR7+ population from which TemRA cells were excluded. Sequenced sample: naive CD8+ T cells sorted from blood. The cell subset or site label on this specimen signifies: CD45RA+CCR7+. These receptors all stem from a man aged 18 to 35 in good health.

The chain carries TRBV14 and TRBJ2-7; TRBD1 agrees at 7 bases. The CDR3 extends over 15 amino acids. Germline CDR1 is SGHDN and CDR2 is FVKESK. V lost 1 base, J lost 5 bases, and 8 bases stayed unmatched. CDR3 protein: CASSQAPGQNHEQYF. The CDR3 coding sequence is TGTGCCAGCAGCCAAGCACCGGGACAGAACCACGAGCAGTACTTC.

The chain employs TRBV6-1 and TRBJ2-7; 7 bases are shared with TRBD1. The CDR3 runs 15 residues. Looked up from germline, CDR1 is MNHNS and CDR2 is SASEGT. V lost 1 base, J lost 5 bases, and 8 bases stayed unmatched. DNA of the CDR3: TGTGCCAGCAGTGAAGAGGACAGGAGGTGGGACGAGCAGTACTTC. Its translation: CASSEEDRRWDEQYF.

The genes are TRBV11-2 and TRBJ2-5; 7 nucleotides align to TRBD2. V trimming: 6 bases; J trimming: 1 base; junction bases outside the gene matches: 2. The CDR3 contains 13 residues. Germline CDR1 reads SGHAT; CDR2 reads FQNNGV. Written as DNA, the CDR3 is TGTGCCAGCAGTAGGGAGGGCCAAGAGACCCAGTACTTC. This translates into CASSREGQETQYF.

Only one count was recorded for this clone. This chain joins TRBV7-9 and TRBJ2-2; 10 bases are shared with TRBD1. The V gene's germline CDR1 is SEHNR and CDR2 FQNEAQ (reference sequence). The CDR3 has 15 amino acids. J lost 6 bases, V lost 6 bases, and 7 bases had no gene match. The CDR3 region has the DNA TGTGCCAGCAGTCAAGCGGGACAGGGGTCCGGGGAGCTGTTTTTT. This codes for CASSQAGQGSGELFF.

The DNA for the CDR3 is TGTGCCAGCAGTTACGACCGACAGGGAGAGATTTACTTC. Translation: CASSYDRQGEIYF. The rearrangement links TRBV6-6 to TRBJ2-7, with TRBD1 matching 7 bases. V trimming: 2 bases; J trimming: 13 bases; junction bases outside the gene matches: 11. There are 13 residues in the CDR3. Germline V gene data show CDR1 as MNHNY and CDR2 as SVGAGI (reference sequence).

The chain combines TRBV27 with TRBJ1-4; 7 bases fit TRBD1. The length of the CDR3 is 11 residues. Per germline, CDR1 MNHEY and CDR2 SMNVEV (reference sequence). V trimming: 4 bases; J trimming: 16 bases; junction bases outside the gene matches: 6. The CDR3 nucleotides read TGTGCCAGCAGTTCCGGACAGGAATCGTTTTTT. This translates into CASSSGQESFF.

V gene TRBV4-1 combines with J gene TRBJ1-1; D unclear. V was trimmed by 0 bases and J by 7 bases, leaving 9 bases between them. The CDR3 spans 13 residues. Germline CDR1 MGHRA, CDR2 YSYEKL. The CDR3 coding sequence is TGCGCCAGCAGCCAAGATCGGGGTGGTGAAGCTTTCTTT. It codes for CASSQDRGGEAFF.

V gene TRBV6-5 combines with J gene TRBJ1-1, with 9 bases fitting TRBD1. Germline loops: CDR1 MNHEY, CDR2 SVGAGI. This CDR3 has 14 residues. V trimming: 2 bases; J trimming: 5 bases; junction bases outside the gene matches: 3. This CDR3 is CASSYGQGWTEAFF. As DNA, the CDR3 is TGTGCCAGCAGTTACGGACAGGGGTGGACTGAAGCTTTCTTT.

This chain connects TRBV16 to TRBJ2-2; unclear D gene. V lost 0 bases to trimming and J lost 7 bases, with 12 bases between them. Germline CDR1 KGHSY, CDR2 FQNENV. CDR3 length: 15 amino acids. The CDR3 region has the DNA TGTGCCAGCAGCCAATCACACCAGCCAGTCGGGGAGCTGTTTTTT. Encoded protein: CASSQSHQPVGELFF.

The chain couples TRBV6-1 to TRBJ2-7, with 12 bases lining up with TRBD1. V lost 3 bases, J lost 3 bases, and 9 bases stayed unmatched. This CDR3 contains 17 residues. Germline V gene lookup returns CDR1 MNHNS and CDR2 SASEGT. The CDR3 nucleotides read TGTGCCAGCAGTGATTCAGCAGGGGACAGGGGGCTCTACGAGCAGTACTTC. This gives the protein CASSDSAGDRGLYEQYF.

As to this clone: At the DNA level, this CDR3 is encoded by other sequences in the same sample as well. The rearrangement uses TRBV9 and TRBJ2-7, with D possibly being TRBD1 or TRBD2 (5 bases each). The V end was cut by 2 bases, the J end by 3 bases, with 9 bases between. Germline CDR1 and CDR2: SGDLS and YYNGEE. CDR3 length: 13 amino acids. The CDR3 nucleotides are TGTGCCAGCAGCGTTGACAGCGGCTACGAGCAGTACTTC. Its translation: CASSVDSGYEQYF.

V gene TRBV7-9 combines with J gene TRBJ2-1, with 8 bases that match TRBD2. Germline-derived CDR1 and CDR2 are SEHNR and FQNEAQ (reference sequence). With 3 bases clipped from V and 7 bases from J, the junction kept 8 bases outside the gene matches. This CDR3 has 15 residues. The CDR3 loop is CASSFPAGALNEQFF. In DNA form, the CDR3 reads TGTGCCAGCAGCTTTCCAGCGGGAGCTTTGAATGAGCAGTTCTTC.

This chain connects TRBV28 to TRBJ2-6; no reliable D call. CDR1 is MDHEN and CDR2 is SYDVKM in the germline V gene. Trimming shortened V by 3 bases and J by 0 bases, and 6 bases separated the two germline ends. CDR3 length: 15 amino acids. The CDR3 loop reads CASSFFLSGANVLTF. The CDR3 bases are TGTGCCAGCAGTTTTTTTCTCTCTGGGGCCAACGTCCTGACTTTC.

This clone appeared a few times. This chain's CDR3 is CASRPGAGRAFF. In DNA form, the CDR3 reads TGTGCCAGCAGGCCCGGTGCCGGTCGGGCTTTCTTT. This sequence joins TRBV5-5 and TRBJ1-1; D gene ambiguous. Germline CDR1 and CDR2: SGHKS and YYEKEE (reference sequence). Trimming stripped 5 bases from V and 11 bases from J, with 16 bases between. The CDR3 loop spans 12 amino acids.

A remark on this clone: Other DNA sequences of this sample code for an identical CDR3. The chain carries TRBV27 and TRBJ1-2; D may be TRBD1 (5 bases). V shed 0 bases and J shed 3 bases, with 5 bases lying between them. Germline loops: CDR1 MNHEY, CDR2 SMNVEV (reference sequence). CDR3 length: 13 amino acids. The DNA for the CDR3 is TGTGCCAGCAGTTTATCGGGGGACTATGGCTACACCTTC. It translates to CASSLSGDYGYTF.

The J gene is TRBJ2-7, the V gene TRBV4-3, with 7 nucleotides matching TRBD2. This CDR3 is built from 16 residues. V shed 1 base and J 0 bases; nucleotides not matched to a gene: 6. Germline CDR1 is LGHNA and CDR2 is YSLEER. The CDR3 loop is CASSQVVGGSSYEQYF. The CDR3 nucleotides read TGCGCCAGCAGCCAAGTGGTGGGAGGGAGCTCCTACGAGCAGTACTTC.

On this clone itself: Different DNA sequences within this sample yield the same CDR3. The chain employs TRBV27 and TRBJ2-3; TRBD2 is a possible D gene (6 bases). CDR1 and CDR2 (germline): MNHEY, SMNVEV (reference sequence). Trimming shortened V by 2 bases and J by 4 bases, and 7 bases separated the two germline ends. The CDR3 extends over 13 amino acids. The CDR3 loop reads CASSLSGSDTQYF. CDR3 coding DNA: TGTGCCAGCAGTTTAAGCGGGTCAGATACGCAGTATTTT.

The chain is built from TRBV5-4 and TRBJ2-5; TRBD2 agrees at 10 bases. Germline V gene data show CDR1 as SGHNT and CDR2 as YYREEE (reference sequence). With 9 bases clipped from V and 3 bases from J, the junction kept 5 bases outside the gene matches. CDR3 length: 13 residues. In DNA, the CDR3 is TGTGCCACAGTAGCGGGGGGTGAAGAGACCCAGTACTTC. Its protein is CATVAGGEETQYF. Complete variable domain (other parts from reference TRBV5-4 and TRBJ2-5): ETGVTQSPTHLIKTRGQQVTLRCSSQSGHNTVSWYQQALGQGPQFIFQYYREEENGRGNFPPRFSGLQFPNYSSELNVNALELDDSALYLCATVAGGEETQYFGPGTRLLVL.

The CDR3 coding sequence is TGTGCCAGCAGCTCGGGACTAGTTCGTCCCTACGAGCAGTACTTC. Amino acids: CASSSGLVRPYEQYF. The rearrangement joins TRBV7-9 to TRBJ2-7; TRBD2 agrees at 8 bases. Looked up from germline, CDR1 is SEHNR and CDR2 is FQNEAQ (reference sequence). The CDR3 extends over 15 amino acids. Germline trimming cut 4 bases from V and 2 bases from J; bases unmatched to any gene: 7.

This clone has only one observation. This rearrangement joins TRBV15 to TRBJ2-7; TRBD2 matches at 10 bases. From germline, CDR1 is LNHNV and CDR2 YYDKDF (reference sequence). V was clipped by 4 bases and J by 3 bases; unmatched bases: 6. The CDR3 has 15 amino acids. The CDR3 DNA reads as TGTGCCACCAGCACCGGACTAGCGGAGTTCTACGAGCAGTACTTC. This translates into CATSTGLAEFYEQYF. Full variable domain (remainder filled in from reference TRBV15 and TRBJ2-7): DAMVIQNPRYQVTQFGKPVTLSCSQTLNHNVMYWYQQKSSQAPKLLFHYYDKDFNNEADTPDNFQSRRPNTSFCFLDIRSPGLGDTAMYLCATSTGLAEFYEQYFGPGTRLTVT.

This chain uses TRBV7-8 with TRBJ2-3, with 11 bases aligning to TRBD2. V gave up 4 bases and J gave up 4 bases; unmatched junction bases: 7. In germline, CDR1 is SGHVS, CDR2 FQNEAQ. There are 16 residues in the CDR3. CDR3 coding DNA: TGTGCCAGCAGCTCCCGACTAGCGGGGCGCTCAGATACGCAGTATTTT. Amino acids: CASSSRLAGRSDTQYF.

This clone was picked up a small number of times. J is TRBJ1-1 and V is TRBV19, with D maybe TRBD1 (5 bases). CDR1 and CDR2 from the germline V gene are LNHDA and SQIVND (reference sequence). V dropped 5 bases and J dropped 5 bases, with 9 bases sitting between them. The CDR3 sequence is 12 residues long. CDR3 nucleotide sequence: TGTGCCAGTAGTGTCGACAGTACTGAAGCTTTCTTT. Translation gives CASSVDSTEAFF. Supplemented by reference TRBV19 and TRBJ1-1, the full variable domain reads DGGITQSPKYLFRKEGQNVTLSCEQNLNHDAMYWYRQDPGQGLRLIYYSQIVNDFQKGDIAEGYSVSREKKESFPLTVTSAQKNPTAFYLCASSVDSTEAFFGQGTRLTVV.

The rearrangement joins TRBV27 to TRBJ2-7, with 8 bases fitting TRBD2. The CDR3 spans 13 residues. CDR1 is MNHEY, CDR2 SMNVEV, per germline (reference sequence). Trimming at V came to 4 bases and at J to 6 bases, leaving 5 bases not matched to a gene. CDR3 DNA sequence: TGTGCCAGCAGTTCAGCGGGAGAGGGCGAGCAGTACTTC. This codes for CASSSAGEGEQYF.

The chain uses TRBV9 and TRBJ2-7; no definite D call. V lost 0 bases and J lost 0, with 10 bases in between. Germline assignment: CDR1 SGDLS and CDR2 YYNGEE. This CDR3 region has 15 residues. The CDR3 loop reads CASSVGDSDSYEQYF. CDR3 in DNA: TGTGCCAGCAGCGTAGGCGACTCCGACTCCTACGAGCAGTACTTC.